A single sample is the source of the 2 T cell receptor beta chains below, sequenced in a study of monozygotic twins with inflammatory bowel disease. TCRdb reprocessed the 5' RACE reads and keeps a single row for each CDR3 protein, giving no DNA. The table lists a few hundred thousand distinct CDR3 sequences, with 2% to 3% in the top ten. Sequencing input: blood. The source is a human donor with ulcerative colitis or Crohn's disease, or a healthy co-twin of an affected twin (not recorded which).

The rearrangement joins TRBV7-9 to TRBJ1-2; as DNA is missing, the TRBD1 call by TCRdb cannot be tested. CDR3 length equals 13 residues. CDR1 is SEHNR and CDR2 is FQNEAQ in the germline V gene (reference sequence). CDR3 loop: CASKPIQGPGYTF.

The genes are TRBV4-3 and TRBJ2-2; the TRBD1 assignment by TCRdb is unverifiable without DNA. This CDR3 is built from 15 residues. CDR1 is LGHNA, CDR2 YSLEER, per germline. This CDR3 reads CASSPRTVNTGELFF.